This T cell receptor (beta chain) was identified in a study of blood T cell repertoires in COVID-19. Across the whole study: Whether acute or convalescent, the COVID-19 samples came from the United States, Italy and Spain. From T cells, B-cell-depleted T cells, or PBMCs came the material, which was cDNA or gDNA.

Source study methods: The authors estimated nucleated cell counts from reference gene primer amplification. Sequencing was performed with immunoSEQ multiplex PCR; in TCRdb, only in-frame clones are kept and a portion is missing. From that table come the V and J calls and clone size; the DNA was used to work out D and trimming. The table includes approximately 90,000 clones, about nine tenths detected once. The CDR3 sequence is 14 residues long. V was cut by 4 bases and J by 4 bases, with 14 bases left in between. Looked up from germline, CDR1 is SNHLY and CDR2 is FYNNEI. This sequence was found in a man aged 55-75 years with acute or convalescent COVID-19. The gene calls are TRBV2 and TRBJ2-7, with a tentative D call TRBD2 (6 bases). Input material: peripheral blood. The CDR3 is CASSGGWGVYEQYV. The CDR3 bases are TGTGCCAGCAGTGGGGGTTGGGGGGTTTACGAGCAGTACGTC.